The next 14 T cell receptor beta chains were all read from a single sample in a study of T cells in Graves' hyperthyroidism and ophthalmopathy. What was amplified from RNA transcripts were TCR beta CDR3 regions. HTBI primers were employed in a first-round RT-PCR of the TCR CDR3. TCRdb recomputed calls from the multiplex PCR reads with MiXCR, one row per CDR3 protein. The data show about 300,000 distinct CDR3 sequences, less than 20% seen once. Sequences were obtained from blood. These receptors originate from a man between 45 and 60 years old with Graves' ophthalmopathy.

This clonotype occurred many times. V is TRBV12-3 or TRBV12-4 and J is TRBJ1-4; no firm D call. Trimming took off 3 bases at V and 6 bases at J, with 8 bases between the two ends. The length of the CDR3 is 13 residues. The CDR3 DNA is TGTGCCAGCAGTTTCGGGGTTGATGAAAAACTGTTTTTT. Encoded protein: CASSFGVDEKLFF.

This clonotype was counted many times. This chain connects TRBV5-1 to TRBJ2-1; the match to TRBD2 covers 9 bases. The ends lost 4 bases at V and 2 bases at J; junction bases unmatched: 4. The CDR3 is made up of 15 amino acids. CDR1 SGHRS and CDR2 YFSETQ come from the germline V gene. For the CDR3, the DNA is TGCGCCAGCAGCGTGACTAGCGGCACCTACAATGAGCAGTTCTTC. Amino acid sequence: CASSVTSGTYNEQFF.

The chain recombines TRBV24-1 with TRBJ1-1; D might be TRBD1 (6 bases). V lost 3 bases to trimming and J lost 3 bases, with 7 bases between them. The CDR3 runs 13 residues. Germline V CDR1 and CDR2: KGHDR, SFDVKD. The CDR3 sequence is CATSDGTHTEAFF. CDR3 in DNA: TGTGCCACCAGTGATGGGACACACACTGAAGCTTTCTTT.

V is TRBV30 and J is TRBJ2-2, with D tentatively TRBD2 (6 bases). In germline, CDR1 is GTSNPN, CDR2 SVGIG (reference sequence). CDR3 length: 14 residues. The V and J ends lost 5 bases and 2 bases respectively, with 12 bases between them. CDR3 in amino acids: CAWARGINTGELFF. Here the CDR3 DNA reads TGTGCCTGGGCCCGGGGGATTAACACCGGGGAGCTGTTTTTT.

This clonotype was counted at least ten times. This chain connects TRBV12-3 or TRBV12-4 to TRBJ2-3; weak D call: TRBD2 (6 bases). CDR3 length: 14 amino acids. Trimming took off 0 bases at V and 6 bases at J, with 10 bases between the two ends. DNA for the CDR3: TGTGCCAGCAGTTTAGCGACTAGGCGGGATACGCAGTATTTT. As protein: CASSLATRRDTQYF.

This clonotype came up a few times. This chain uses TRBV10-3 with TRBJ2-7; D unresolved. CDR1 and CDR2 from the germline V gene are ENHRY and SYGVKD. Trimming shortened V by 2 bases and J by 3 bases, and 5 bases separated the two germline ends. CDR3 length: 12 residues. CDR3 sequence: CAISETGYEQYF. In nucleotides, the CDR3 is TGTGCCATCAGTGAGACCGGCTACGAGCAGTACTTC.

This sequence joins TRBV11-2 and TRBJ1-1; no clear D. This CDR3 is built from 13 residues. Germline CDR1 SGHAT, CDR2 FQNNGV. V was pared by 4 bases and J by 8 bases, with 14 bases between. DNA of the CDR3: TGTGCCAGCAGCTCGTACAGCTCTTTAGAAGCTTTCTTT. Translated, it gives CASSSYSSLEAFF.

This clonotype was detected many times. CDR3 in DNA: TGTGCCAGCAGGCAACGACAAAGCACAGATACGCAGTATTTT. It codes for CASRQRQSTDTQYF. V is TRBV7-2 and J is TRBJ2-3; D gene ambiguous. The germline V gene has CDR1 SGHTA and CDR2 FQGNSA. The CDR3 covers 14 residues. Trimming stripped 6 bases from V and 0 bases from J, with 10 bases between.

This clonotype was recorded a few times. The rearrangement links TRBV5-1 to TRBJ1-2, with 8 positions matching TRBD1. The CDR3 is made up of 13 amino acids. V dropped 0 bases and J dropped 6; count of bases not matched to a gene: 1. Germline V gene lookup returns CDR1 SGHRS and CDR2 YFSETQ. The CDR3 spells CASSLDRGNGYTF. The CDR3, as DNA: TGCGCCAGCAGCTTGGACAGGGGGAATGGCTACACCTTC.

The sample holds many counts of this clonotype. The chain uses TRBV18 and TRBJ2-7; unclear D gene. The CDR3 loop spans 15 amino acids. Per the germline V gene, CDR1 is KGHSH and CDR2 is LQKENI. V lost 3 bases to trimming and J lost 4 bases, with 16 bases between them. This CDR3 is CASSPSRQASYEQYF. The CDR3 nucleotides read TGTGCCAGCTCACCTTCGAGACAAGCAAGTTACGAGCAGTACTTC.

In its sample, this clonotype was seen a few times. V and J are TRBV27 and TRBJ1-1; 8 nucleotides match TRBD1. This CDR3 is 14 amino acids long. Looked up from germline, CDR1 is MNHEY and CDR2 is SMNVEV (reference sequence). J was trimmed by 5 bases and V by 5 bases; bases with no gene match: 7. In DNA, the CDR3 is TGTGCCAGCAGTCAAGACAGGGGAATGACTGAAGCTTTCTTT. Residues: CASSQDRGMTEAFF.

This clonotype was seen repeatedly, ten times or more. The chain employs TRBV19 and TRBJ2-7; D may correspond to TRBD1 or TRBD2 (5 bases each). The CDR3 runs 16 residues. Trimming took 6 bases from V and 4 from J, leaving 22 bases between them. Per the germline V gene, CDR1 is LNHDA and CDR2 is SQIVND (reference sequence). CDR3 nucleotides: TGTGCCAGTAGCTCCCCTCGGTGGGGGTCAAGTTACGAGCAGTACTTC. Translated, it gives CASSSPRWGSSYEQYF.

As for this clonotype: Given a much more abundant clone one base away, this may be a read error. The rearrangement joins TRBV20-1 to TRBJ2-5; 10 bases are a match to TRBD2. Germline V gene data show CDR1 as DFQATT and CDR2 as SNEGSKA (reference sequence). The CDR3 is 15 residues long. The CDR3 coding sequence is TGCAGTGCTGGAGATTTGACTAGCGGGCAGGGGACCCAGTACTTC. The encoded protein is CSAGDLTSGQGTQYF.

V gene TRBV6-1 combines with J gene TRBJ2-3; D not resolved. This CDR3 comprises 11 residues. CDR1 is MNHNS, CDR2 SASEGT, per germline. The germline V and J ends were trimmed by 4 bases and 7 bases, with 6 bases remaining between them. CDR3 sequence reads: CASSVANTQYF. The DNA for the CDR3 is TGTGCCAGCAGTGTGGCGAATACGCAGTATTTT.